Shown below are 17 T cell receptor beta chains from a single sample sequenced in a study of lymphopenia after photon versus proton radiotherapy. This table comes from immunoSEQ multiplex PCR, and its TCRdb copy is limited to in-frame clones, with some not included. The sample shows 25,000 to 30,000 clones, approximately 90% of them seen only once. This specimen consisted of peripheral blood, obtained from a patient treated with proton-based radiotherapy. These receptors all come from a woman aged 55-69 years with cholangiocarcinoma. Some clones in this sample may be carry-over from other donors' samples.

This clone was seen only once. The chain couples TRBV29-1 to TRBJ1-1; D is unclear. Germline loops: CDR1 SQVTM, CDR2 ANQGSEA. The ends were cut back, 7 bases at V and 3 bases at J, with 9 bases in the middle. The CDR3 covers 11 residues. The chain's CDR3 is CSGSMDTEAFF. CDR3 in DNA: TGCAGCGGCAGCATGGACACTGAAGCTTTCTTT.

This chain joins TRBV7-2 and TRBJ2-5; D unclear. Trimming left V 6 bases short and J 5 bases short, with 16 bases between. This CDR3 comprises 14 residues. CDR1 is SGHTA and CDR2 is FQGNSA in the germline V gene. CDR3 DNA: TGTGCCAGCAGACAATCGCGCCCTTTGGAGACCCAGTACTTC. It encodes CASRQSRPLETQYF.

CDR3: CASREGGTSYNEQFF. DNA of the CDR3: TGCGCCAGCAGGGAGGGAGGGACTAGCTACAATGAGCAGTTCTTC. This chain links TRBV4-1 with TRBJ2-1, with 8 bases aligning to TRBD2. CDR1 and CDR2 (germline): MGHRA, YSYEKL. V trimming: 6 bases; J trimming: 3 bases; junction bases outside the gene matches: 7. The CDR3 is 15 residues long.

V gene TRBV2 combines with J gene TRBJ2-3; 7 bases match TRBD1. Trimming took 6 bases from V and 5 from J; bases not matched to a gene: 11. Germline CDR1 SNHLY, CDR2 FYNNEI. The CDR3 is 15 amino acids. In DNA, the CDR3 is TGTGCCAGCAGCCTAGACAGGGCGACGGGAGATACGCAGTATTTT. Translation gives CASSLDRATGDTQYF.

The rearrangement links TRBV11-1 to TRBJ1-2; tentative D call: TRBD1 (5 bases). Deletions cut 1 base from V and 6 bases from J, with 6 bases between. Per the germline V gene, CDR1 is SGHAT and CDR2 is FQDESV (reference sequence). CDR3 size: 12 residues. The CDR3 DNA follows: TGTGCCAGCAGCTTAGGGGACCATGGCTACACCTTC. Its protein is CASSLGDHGYTF. Complete variable domain (other parts from reference TRBV11-1 and TRBJ1-2): EAEVAQSPRYKITEKSQAVAFWCDPISGHATLYWYRQILGQGPELLVQFQDESVVDDSQLPKDRFSAERLKGVDSTLKIQPAELGDSAMYLCASSLGDHGYTFGSGTRLTVV.

The CDR3 region is CASSPGQGAYYGYTF. In DNA form, the CDR3 reads TGTGCCAGCAGCCCTGGACAGGGGGCTTACTATGGCTACACCTTC. The rearrangement joins TRBV7-9 to TRBJ1-2, with TRBD1 identical over 11 bases. Germline CDR1 reads SEHNR; CDR2 reads FQNEAQ (reference sequence). Trimming removed 5 bases from V and 3 bases from J; junction bases left unmatched: 5. The CDR3 sequence is 15 residues long.

The chain combines TRBV30 with TRBJ2-3; a possible D gene is TRBD2 (5 bases). V was cut by 0 bases and J by 2 bases, with 15 bases left in between. Germline V gives CDR1 GTSNPN, CDR2 SVGIG (reference sequence). CDR3 size: 16 residues. The CDR3 bases are TGTGCCTGGAGTGTACCTGGAAGGAGGAACACAGATACGCAGTATTTT. Amino acids: CAWSVPGRRNTDTQYF. Together with reference TRBV30 and TRBJ2-3, the CDR3 gives the full variable domain: SQTIHQWPATLVQPVGSPLSLECTVEGTSNPNLYWYRQAAGRGLQLLFYSVGIGQISSEVPQNLSASRPQDRQFILSSKKLLLSDSGFYLCAWSVPGRRNTDTQYFGPGTRLTVL.

The chain has TRBV7-8 and TRBJ2-7; 7 nucleotides agree with TRBD1. The CDR3 runs 15 residues. CDR1 is SGHVS and CDR2 is FQNEAQ in the germline V gene. Trimming removed 5 bases from V and 1 base from J; junction bases left unmatched: 8. CDR3 sequence: CASSKDRDGSYEQYF. The CDR3, as DNA: TGTGCCAGCAGCAAAGACAGGGATGGGTCCTACGAGCAGTACTTC.

The chain recombines TRBV5-1 with TRBJ2-2, with 11 bases matching TRBD1. The CDR3 runs 16 residues. From germline, CDR1 is SGHRS and CDR2 YFSETQ. Trimming took 4 bases from V and 3 from J; bases not matched to a gene: 5. For the CDR3, the DNA is TGCGCCAGCAGCGCTCCGGGACAGGGGGACACCGGGGAGCTGTTTTTT. It specifies CASSAPGQGDTGELFF.

The genes are TRBV7-9 and TRBJ2-1; 7 bases are a match to TRBD2. Germline V gene sequence: CDR1 SEHNR, CDR2 FQNEAQ (reference sequence). After removal of 8 bases from V and 0 bases from J, the junction contained 1 base not matched to a gene. CDR3 length: 13 residues. The CDR3 here is CASQRDSYNEQFF. The CDR3 DNA follows: TGTGCCAGCCAGCGGGACTCCTACAATGAGCAGTTCTTC.

This clone has a single count. The rearrangement links TRBV6-5 to TRBJ2-7; D tentatively reads TRBD1 or TRBD2 (6 bases each). Germline CDR1 MNHEY, CDR2 SVGAGI. With 0 bases removed from V and 2 bases from J, the gap between germline ends came to 11 bases. This CDR3 is 15 amino acids long. CDR3 DNA: TGTGCCAGCAGTTACTCGGGGGGCCCAACCTACGAGCAGTACTTC. As protein: CASSYSGGPTYEQYF.

CDR3 nucleotides: TGTGCCAGCACCCCGGACGCATGGTCCAAAAACATTCAGTACTTC. It encodes CASTPDAWSKNIQYF. The gene calls are TRBV6-5 and TRBJ2-4, with unresolved D. The CDR3 covers 15 residues. Trimming stripped 7 bases from V and 2 bases from J, with 15 bases between. The V gene's germline CDR1 is MNHEY and CDR2 SVGAGI.

The genes are TRBV19 and TRBJ2-3; D uncertain. The CDR3 consists of 13 residues. The V and J ends lost 7 bases and 2 bases respectively, with 10 bases between them. The V gene's germline CDR1 is LNHDA and CDR2 SQIVND (reference sequence). CDR3 in DNA: TGTGCCAGTACCCAAAGGCACACAGATACGCAGTATTTT. This sequence encodes CASTQRHTDTQYF.

This clone has just one count. The genes are TRBV5-1 and TRBJ1-3, with D possibly TRBD1 on 6 matching bases. The CDR3 length is 15 residues. Trimming removed 4 bases from V and 0 bases from J, with 11 bases in between. Germline V gene lookup returns CDR1 SGHRS and CDR2 YFSETQ. CDR3 coding DNA: TGCGCCAGCAGCCAACAGGGACACTCTGGAAACACCATATATTTT. This codes for CASSQQGHSGNTIYF.

The chain has TRBV5-1 and TRBJ2-2; 7 bases line up with TRBD1. The trim removed 0 bases at V and 3 bases at J, leaving 2 bases unmatched. This CDR3 contains 15 residues. The germline V gene has CDR1 SGHRS and CDR2 YFSETQ. Written as DNA, the CDR3 is TGCGCCAGCAGCTTGGAAAGGGGGCACACCGGGGAGCTGTTTTTT. Encoded protein: CASSLERGHTGELFF.

The chain employs TRBV7-3 and TRBJ2-7; no clear D. The length of the CDR3 is 15 residues. Trimming removed 1 base at V and 4 bases at J, with 14 bases between. The germline V gene encodes CDR1 SGHTA and CDR2 FQGTGA. The CDR3 bases are TGTGCCAGCAGCTTAAGCGGTGGTTCGCCTTACGAGCAGTACTTC. Translating gives CASSLSGGSPYEQYF.

This clone appeared a single time. An end of the junction differs from the germline gene, which may be a read error. The J gene is TRBJ2-5, the V gene TRBV18, with 10 nucleotides matching TRBD1. The germline V gene encodes CDR1 KGHSH and CDR2 LQKENI. The CDR3 loop spans 16 amino acids. The CDR3, as DNA: TGTGCCAGCTCACCGGGACAGGGGCCTACCCAAGAGGCCCAGTACTTC. This translates into CASSPGQGPTQEAQYF.